The 27 T cell receptor beta chains in this list originate from one sample, sequenced in a study of blood T cell repertoires in COVID-19. Libraries were prepared by immunoSEQ multiplex PCR; TCRdb keeps only in-frame clonotypes and omits some of them. The sample lists 70,000 to 90,000 clones, 65% to 85% occurring once. The source material was peripheral blood. The origin of the receptors is a woman in her fifties or sixties with acute or convalescent COVID-19.

This clone showed up just a few times. The rearrangement uses TRBV27 and TRBJ1-2; the match to TRBD1 covers 8 bases. Germline CDR1 and CDR2: MNHEY and SMNVEV (reference sequence). V shed 6 bases, J shed 7 bases, and the junction held 10 bases outside the gene matches. CDR3 size: 14 residues. The DNA of the CDR3 is TGTGCCAGCAGGAACGGACAGGGTAAAGGTGGCTACACCTTC. Its protein is CASRNGQGKGGYTF.

V is TRBV6-5 and J is TRBJ2-2; a possible D gene is TRBD1 (6 bases). There are 14 residues in the CDR3. From germline, CDR1 is MNHEY and CDR2 SVGAGI. The V gene lost 6 bases and the J gene lost 2 bases, with 10 bases spanning the gap. The CDR3 nucleotides read TGTGCCAGCAGGAGGACAGCTAACACCGGGGAGCTGTTTTTT. Residues: CASRRTANTGELFF.

The chain combines TRBV27 with TRBJ1-6, with TRBD1 matching 9 bases. Germline CDR1 MNHEY, CDR2 SMNVEV (reference sequence). Trimming cost V 8 bases and J 0 bases; bases outside gene matches: 8. The CDR3 has 17 amino acids. CDR3 nucleotide sequence: TGTGCCAGCTCAAGACAGGGGGATGACTCCTATAATTCACCCCTCCACTTT. It is translated as CASSRQGDDSYNSPLHF.

The chain couples TRBV5-1 to TRBJ2-5; maybe TRBD2 (5 bases). The germline CDR1 and CDR2 sequences are SGHRS and YFSETQ. This CDR3 region has 15 residues. V dropped 0 bases and J dropped 5 bases, with 14 bases sitting between them. CDR3 bases: TGCGCCAGCAGCTTGGATGGGAAGCGGTGGGAGACCCAGTACTTC. Its translation is CASSLDGKRWETQYF.

DNA for the CDR3: TGCGCCAGCAGCCAAGAGGGGGGGGGAACAGATACGCAGTATTTT. It codes for CASSQEGGGTDTQYF. The chain links TRBV4-3 to TRBJ2-3, with 7 bases that match TRBD2. Germline V gives CDR1 LGHNA, CDR2 YSLEER. With 0 bases clipped from V and 3 bases from J, the junction kept 3 bases outside the gene matches. This CDR3 comprises 15 residues.

This chain joins TRBV5-1 and TRBJ1-1; weak D call: TRBD1 (5 bases). The CDR3 consists of 14 residues. Between the trimmed V and J ends, which lost 0 bases and 4 bases, there was a span of 10 bases. Germline V lookup: CDR1 SGHRS, CDR2 YFSETQ. This CDR3 reads CASSLVGRFTEAFF. The CDR3 DNA reads TGCGCCAGCAGCTTGGTGGGGCGATTCACTGAAGCTTTCTTT.

This sequence joins TRBV29-1 and TRBJ2-1; D not resolved. V lost 6 bases and J 2 bases, leaving 17 bases between the germline ends. The CDR3 length is 15 residues. Germline-derived CDR1 and CDR2 are SQVTM and ANQGSEA. Written as DNA, the CDR3 is TGCAGCGTATCTGGAGTGCAGATAGCCTACAATGAGCAGTTCTTC. This codes for CSVSGVQIAYNEQFF.

The CDR3 nucleotides read TGCGCCAGCAGCCAAGCGGGGGGCAACACCGGGGAGCTGTTTTTT. Translated, it gives CASSQAGGNTGELFF. This chain links TRBV4-1 with TRBJ2-2; weak D call: TRBD2 (7 bases). V lost 1 base and J lost 2, with 8 bases in between. The germline V gene encodes CDR1 MGHRA and CDR2 YSYEKL. The CDR3 loop spans 15 amino acids.

The rearrangement uses TRBV24-1 and TRBJ1-5; D uncertain. The CDR3 runs to 13 residues. Germline CDR1 is KGHDR and CDR2 is SFDVKD. V dropped 7 bases and J dropped 4 bases, with 10 bases sitting between them. CDR3 coding DNA: TGTGCCACCAGCGACATTGGGAATCAGCCCCAGCATTTT. Its protein product is CATSDIGNQPQHF.

V usage is TRBV18 and J usage is TRBJ1-1; the D gene is possibly TRBD1 (6 bases). The CDR3 runs 16 residues. Per germline, CDR1 KGHSH and CDR2 LQKENI. The V and J ends lost 2 bases and 1 base respectively, with 14 bases between them. CDR3 amino acids: CASSPRQRTENTEAFF. Here the CDR3 DNA reads TGTGCCAGCTCACCAAGGCAGAGGACAGAGAACACTGAAGCTTTCTTT.

This rearrangement joins TRBV2 to TRBJ2-7; 7 bases match TRBD1. V was pared by 4 bases and J by 6 bases, with 12 bases of the junction left unmatched. Germline values: CDR1 SNHLY, CDR2 FYNNEI. The CDR3 has 15 amino acids. The CDR3 DNA is TGTGCCAGCAGTGGGGCAGGGGGTATCTCTCGCGAGCAGTACGTC. Protein sequence: CASSGAGGISREQYV.

The chain carries TRBV12-5 and TRBJ2-7; 12 bases align to TRBD2. CDR3 size: 13 residues. V shed 1 base and J 12 bases; nucleotides not matched to a gene: 4. The germline V gene encodes CDR1 LGHNT and CDR2 FRNRAP. The CDR3 DNA follows: TGTGCTAGTGGTTTGGAGACTAGCGGGGGTCCGTACGTC. Protein: CASGLETSGGPYV.

This clone was picked up a small number of times. V usage is TRBV30 and J usage is TRBJ1-1; 7 nucleotides agree with TRBD1. The CDR3 totals 14 residues. With 2 bases clipped from V and 3 bases from J, the junction kept 6 bases outside the gene matches. Germline assignment: CDR1 GTSNPN and CDR2 SVGIG (reference sequence). The CDR3 is CAWSPGRGDTEAFF. The DNA for the CDR3 is TGTGCCTGGAGTCCCGGCAGGGGGGACACTGAAGCTTTCTTT.

This clone appeared a few times. V and J are TRBV7-3 and TRBJ1-1; D not resolved. The ends were cut back, 4 bases at V and 5 bases at J, with 8 bases in the middle. CDR1 and CDR2 (germline): SGHTA, FQGTGA. This CDR3 is built from 12 residues. In DNA form, the CDR3 reads TGTGCCAGCAGCTCCAGCGGGACTGAAGCTTTCTTT. It encodes CASSSSGTEAFF.

The J gene is TRBJ2-1, the V gene TRBV27; TRBD2 matches at 16 bases. The CDR3 is 15 amino acids. Per the germline V gene, CDR1 is MNHEY and CDR2 is SMNVEV (reference sequence). The V segment lost 2 bases and the J segment 9 bases; nucleotides outside the gene matches: 1. The CDR3 bases are TGTGCCAGCAGTTTAGGGACTAGCGGGGGGGGTGAGCAGTTCTTC. Encoded protein: CASSLGTSGGGEQFF.

The chain employs TRBV6-5 and TRBJ1-6, with 9 bases aligning to TRBD1. Losses at the gene ends were 5 bases for V and 7 bases for J; bases not matched to a gene: 3. Germline V gives CDR1 MNHEY, CDR2 SVGAGI. CDR3 length equals 14 residues. Here the CDR3 DNA reads TGTGCCAGCAGTCCCGGACAGGGGAATTCACCCCTCCACTTT. It translates to CASSPGQGNSPLHF.

The J gene is TRBJ1-1, the V gene TRBV7-2; 8 bases align to TRBD1. The CDR3 runs to 12 residues. Unmatched junction bases numbered 4, after V lost 2 bases and J lost 11 bases. From germline, CDR1 is SGHTA and CDR2 FQGNSA. The CDR3 nucleotides read TGTGCCAGCAGCTTATCCGGGACAGGCGCTTTCTTT. Its translation: CASSLSGTGAFF. Drawing the rest from reference TRBV7-2 and TRBJ1-1, the complete variable domain is GAGVSQSPSNKVTEKGKDVELRCDPISGHTALYWYRQSLGQGLEFLIYFQGNSAPDKSGLPSDRFSAERTGGSVSTLTIQRTQQEDSAVYLCASSLSGTGAFFGQGTRLTVV.

This chain links TRBV3-1 (or the pseudogene TRBV3-2) with TRBJ2-1; the D is unclear. Deletions cut 4 bases from V and 0 bases from J, with 13 bases between. Germline CDR1 is LGHDT and CDR2 is YNNKEL (reference sequence). The CDR3 sequence is 16 residues long. CDR3 protein: CASSRLLESSYNEQFF. The DNA of the CDR3 is TGTGCCAGCAGCCGATTACTCGAAAGCTCCTACAATGAGCAGTTCTTC.

J is TRBJ1-2 and V is TRBV24-1; 7 bases are shared with TRBD1. Germline V gene lookup returns CDR1 KGHDR and CDR2 SFDVKD. Unmatched junction bases numbered 6, after V lost 5 bases and J lost 7 bases. CDR3 size: 13 residues. CDR3 sequence (DNA): TGTGCCACCAGTGCCCTGGACAGGAGTGGCTACACCTTC. This sequence encodes CATSALDRSGYTF.

J is TRBJ2-5 and V is TRBV15, with a weak D call TRBD2 (6 bases). V shed 2 bases and J shed 4 bases, with 17 bases lying between them. CDR3 length: 16 amino acids. Looked up from germline, CDR1 is LNHNV and CDR2 is YYDKDF (reference sequence). The CDR3: CATSRQLDPGVETQYF. As DNA, the CDR3 is TGTGCCACCAGCAGACAACTTGACCCGGGGGTAGAGACCCAGTACTTC.

The gene calls are TRBV24-1 and TRBJ1-2; D possibly corresponds to TRBD1 (5 bases). The ends were cut back, 9 bases at V and 3 bases at J, with 10 bases in the middle. In germline, CDR1 is KGHDR, CDR2 SFDVKD. The CDR3 is made up of 12 amino acids. CDR3 sequence reads: CATQGNDYGYTF. The CDR3 DNA sequence: TGTGCCACCCAGGGTAACGACTATGGCTACACCTTC.

This clone was seen many times. The chain employs TRBV24-1 and TRBJ1-1; D perhaps matches TRBD1 (6 bases). This CDR3 contains 14 residues. V dropped 5 bases and J dropped 1 base, with 10 bases sitting between them. Germline V CDR1 and CDR2: KGHDR, SFDVKD. The CDR3 DNA sequence: TGTGCCACCAGTGGGGGGGGCCCGAACACTGAAGCTTTCTTT. It is translated as CATSGGGPNTEAFF.

This clone was seen once. The V call is TRBV15, the J call TRBJ1-5; D possibly corresponds to TRBD1 (6 bases). The V gene's germline CDR1 is LNHNV and CDR2 YYDKDF (reference sequence). CDR3 length equals 17 residues. Trimming shortened V by 0 bases and J by 0 bases, and 12 bases separated the two germline ends. The CDR3 sequence is CATSRDLGQFSNQPQHF. CDR3 coding DNA: TGTGCCACCAGCAGAGATCTCGGACAGTTTAGCAATCAGCCCCAGCATTTT. Drawing the rest from reference TRBV15 and TRBJ1-5, the complete variable domain is DAMVIQNPRYQVTQFGKPVTLSCSQTLNHNVMYWYQQKSSQAPKLLFHYYDKDFNNEADTPDNFQSRRPNTSFCFLDIRSPGLGDTAMYLCATSRDLGQFSNQPQHFGDGTRLSIL.

The chain recombines TRBV5-6 with TRBJ1-2; D may be TRBD1 (5 bases). CDR3 length: 16 residues. With 3 bases removed from V and 4 bases from J, the gap between germline ends came to 19 bases. From germline, CDR1 is SGHDT and CDR2 YYEEEE. CDR3 sequence: CASSWGDPGILYGYTF. In DNA form, the CDR3 reads TGTGCCAGCAGCTGGGGGGACCCAGGAATTCTCTATGGCTACACCTTC.

The chain combines TRBV6-6 with TRBJ1-2; D ambiguous. Trimming took 8 bases from V and 8 from J, leaving 21 bases between them. The germline V gene has CDR1 MNHNY and CDR2 SVGAGI (reference sequence). The CDR3 spans 14 residues. The CDR3: CASAPAFTTSGYTF. CDR3 coding DNA: TGTGCCAGCGCCCCTGCTTTCACGACAAGCGGCTACACCTTC.

The rearrangement uses TRBV11-3 and TRBJ2-1; TRBD2 aligns across 11 bases. Looked up from germline, CDR1 is SGHNT and CDR2 is YENEEA. The ends lost 1 base at V and 9 bases at J; junction bases unmatched: 2. The CDR3 length is 14 residues. CDR3: CASSLGGTSGEQFF. DNA of the CDR3: TGTGCCAGCAGCTTAGGAGGGACTAGCGGTGAGCAGTTCTTC.

CDR3 sequence (DNA): TGCGCCAGCAGCCAAGTTTCCATCCATAACACTGAAGCTTTCTTT. Its protein is CASSQVSIHNTEAFF. This chain uses TRBV4-1 with TRBJ1-1; D not resolved. V was cut by 1 base and J by 2 bases, with 11 bases left in between. CDR1 MGHRA and CDR2 YSYEKL come from the germline V gene. The CDR3 totals 15 residues.